The T cell receptor (beta chain) under discussion was sequenced for a study of vaccination and CD4 T cells after COVID-19. The wider study: Nasal swab PCR had detected SARS-CoV-2 in convalescent patients, 10 or so mild and one severe. The authors used overlapping spike peptides from SARS-CoV-2, HCoV-NL63, HCoV-OC43 and HCoV-229E to stimulate cells. General study points: In median terms, SARS-CoV-2-reactive clonotypes went from about 20 to 38, a nonsignificant rise.

CDR1 is SGHRS and CDR2 is YFSETQ in the germline V gene. The V and J ends lost 2 bases and 5 bases respectively, with 14 bases between them. The CDR3 runs to 14 residues. Once obtained from cultured CD4+ T cells, the DNA was sequenced using the Oncomine TCR Beta short-read assay. TCRdb passed the PCR reads through MiXCR, listing each CDR3 protein once. The sample lists almost 20,000 distinct CDR3 sequences; less than 65% were seen once. In regard to this clonotype: Its target is not known.

Treatment of the sample: 10-day PBMC culture with coronavirus spike peptide pools or control peptides (ViraFEST assay). Half the growth medium was swapped for new IL-2 medium on days 3 and 7. The sequencing used CD4+ T cells from blood, cultured in vitro, collected after SARS-CoV-2 vaccination. This rearrangement joins TRBV5-1 to TRBJ2-7; TRBD2 is a possible D gene (6 bases). This receptor was taken from a human donor who had recovered from COVID-19. CDR3 protein: CASSLDGSTNEQYF. For the CDR3, the DNA is TGCGCCAGCAGCTTAGACGGGAGTACGAACGAGCAGTACTTC. Looking up the rest from reference TRBV5-1 and TRBJ2-7 gives the full variable domain: KAGVTQTPRYLIKTRGQQVTLSCSPISGHRSVSWYQQTPGQGLQFLFEYFSETQRNKGNFPGRFSGRQFSNSRSEMNVSTLELGDSALYLCASSLDGSTNEQYFGPGTRLTVT.